This T cell receptor beta chain emerged from a study of identical twins. Germline CDR1 SGHTA, CDR2 FQGNSA. This CDR3 is 14 amino acids long. The ends were cut back, 2 bases at V and 6 bases at J, with 14 bases in the middle. Study observations and caveats: For zero-insertion analyses, partial confounding could come from invariant MAIT and iNKT cells. There was more out-of-frame TCR alpha sharing in monozygotic twins than models estimated. Sequences that were out-of-frame, alpha and twin-shared displayed an excess of low generation probability.

With template switching, a universal primer site was added, and the cDNA carried unique molecular identifiers. TCRdb reprocessed the 5' RACE reads with MiXCR, giving one entry per CDR3 protein. The top ten clones hold 2.5% to 3.5% of a sample with about 570,000 distinct CDR3 sequences, around 9.6% of them seen once. This clonotype was observed at least ten times. No antigen is known for it. The sample was also reused in another study, on yellow fever vaccine responses in identical twins.

Material: PBMCs. This clonotype originated in a woman between 18 and 29 years old in good health. This chain joins TRBV7-2 and TRBJ2-7; TRBD2 is a possible D gene (6 bases). CDR3 sequence reads: CASSLMERVGEQYF. DNA for the CDR3: TGTGCCAGCAGCTTAATGGAGCGGGTGGGCGAGCAGTACTTC.